A selection of T cell receptor beta chains follows, all from one sample in a study of Ad26.COV2.S vaccination and SARS-CoV-2 variants. Some clones are missing from TCRdb's copy, which holds only in-frame ones; the method was immunoSEQ multiplex PCR. The sample consists of fewer than 600,000 clones, about 89% of them appearing once. Sample: peripheral blood, taken in a trial of Ad26.COV2.S vaccine versus placebo. All receptors derive from a person aged 18-65 years who received the Ad26.COV2.S COVID-19 vaccine or a placebo. Both conserved end residues are part of each CDR3. Clone size is not always given. Where it is, it says once, few, many or a class for expanded clones.

>NA|TRBV28|TRBJ1-3
CASSFVVRSSGNTIYF
>few|TRBV28|TRBJ1-6
CASSFNRGNSPLHF
>NA|TRBV5-8|TRBJ2-1
CASSRAYNGEFF
>NA|TRBV2|TRBJ2-6
CASSHIRGQGTSGANVLTF
>NA|TRBV5-6|TRBJ2-5
CASSGRGMGETQYF
>NA|TRBV24-1|TRBJ2-1
CATSDQVRNEQFF
>NA|TRBV6-2/TRBV6-3|TRBJ1-2
CASSYPAPIDGYTF
>NA|TRBV5-4|TRBJ2-3
CASSLAWGGPTDTQYF
>once|TRBV5-5|TRBJ1-1
CASPGGDRVNTEAFF
>NA|TRBV7-7|TRBJ2-3
CASSFMPYRQGSTDTQYF
>NA|TRBV2|TRBJ1-1
CASRARQGATEAFF
>once|TRBV30|TRBJ2-7
CAWSVLTYEQYF
>NA|TRBV12-3/TRBV12-4|TRBJ2-1
CASSLMTSEQFF
>NA|TRBV7-7|TRBJ2-3
CASSLALGSTDTQYF
>NA|TRBV11-2|TRBJ1-3
CASSPSSRTIYF
>few|TRBV4-1|TRBJ2-7
CASSQATDTTYEQYF
>NA|TRBV18|TRBJ1-2
CASSDPTGLPAF
>NA|TRBV4-1|TRBJ2-5
CASSQEGGGLQETQYF
>NA|TRBV18|TRBJ2-1
CASSPSSGTSGVAGNEQFF
>NA|TRBV4-1|TRBJ1-1
CASSQVGDTEAFF
>NA|TRBV27|TRBJ2-3
CASSRYRDTDTQYF
>NA|TRBV27|TRBJ2-7
CASSYSTGIPYEQYF
>NA|TRBV5-4|TRBJ2-1
CASSSRNDRDNEQFF
>NA|TRBV10-3|TRBJ2-2
CAIRGGITGELFF
>NA|TRBV19|TRBJ2-7
CASSKTGSSYEQYF
>NA|TRBV28|TRBJ1-5
CASSLYRVGNQPQHF
>NA|TRBV14|TRBJ2-3
CASSYRLAGTDTQYF
>NA|TRBV7-9|TRBJ2-3
CTSSLWDRVTDTQYF